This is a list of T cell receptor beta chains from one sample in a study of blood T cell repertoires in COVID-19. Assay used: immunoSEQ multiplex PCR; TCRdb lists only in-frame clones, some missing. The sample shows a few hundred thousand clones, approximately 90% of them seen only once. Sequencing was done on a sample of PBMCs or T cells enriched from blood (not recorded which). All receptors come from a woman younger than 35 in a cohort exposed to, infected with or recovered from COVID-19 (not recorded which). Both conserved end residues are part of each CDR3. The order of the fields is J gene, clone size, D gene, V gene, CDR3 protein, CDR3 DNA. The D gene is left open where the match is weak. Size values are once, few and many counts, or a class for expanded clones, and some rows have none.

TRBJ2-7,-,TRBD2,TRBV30,CAWSGLAEHPRTYEQYF,TGTGCCTGGAGTGGACTAGCGGAACATCCCCGAACCTACGAGCAGTACTTC
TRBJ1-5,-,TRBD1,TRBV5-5,CASSLVTGEDQPQHF,TGTGCCAGCAGCTTGGTTACAGGGGAAGATCAGCCCCAGCATTTT
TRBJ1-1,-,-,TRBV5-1,CASRPDVGRGTEAFF,TGCGCCAGCAGACCCGACGTGGGCCGGGGCACTGAAGCTTTCTTT
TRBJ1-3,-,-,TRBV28,CASLGGDQGRNTIYF,TGTGCCAGCCTTGGGGGGGATCAGGGACGAAACACCATATATTTT
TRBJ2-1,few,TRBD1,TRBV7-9,CAAGQGYNEQFF,TGTGCTGCGGGACAGGGGTACAATGAGCAGTTCTTC
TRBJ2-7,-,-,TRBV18,CASSPGEGTYEQYF,TGTGCCAGCTCACCCGGGGAAGGAACCTACGAGCAGTACTTC
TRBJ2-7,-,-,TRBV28,CASSRTAYEQYF,TGTGCCAGCAGTCGGACAGCCTACGAGCAGTACTTC
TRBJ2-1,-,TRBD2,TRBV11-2,CASSLLAGGFDEQFF,TGTGCCAGCAGCTTGCTAGCGGGAGGGTTCGATGAGCAGTTCTTC
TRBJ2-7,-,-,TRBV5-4,CASSLGGVTYEQYF,TGTGCCAGCAGCTTGGGCGGAGTCACCTACGAGCAGTACTTC
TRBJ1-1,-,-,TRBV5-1,CASSPRVQGTEAFF,TGCGCCAGCAGCCCTCGGGTGCAGGGAACTGAAGCTTTCTTT
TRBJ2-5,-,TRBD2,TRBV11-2,CASSPRTSGKETQYF,TGTGCCAGCAGCCCCCGGACTAGCGGCAAAGAGACCCAGTACTTC
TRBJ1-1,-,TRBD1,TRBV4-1,CASSPRAGGGTEAFF,TGCGCCAGCAGCCCCCGTGCAGGGGGAGGCACTGAAGCTTTCTTT
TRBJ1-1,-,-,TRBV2,CASRKEVTEAFF,TGTGCCAGCAGGAAGGAGGTAACTGAAGCTTTCTTT
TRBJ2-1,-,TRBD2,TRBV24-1,CATSDLAGDRGGNEQFF,TGTGCCACCAGTGACCTAGCGGGAGATCGGGGCGGGAATGAGCAGTTCTTC
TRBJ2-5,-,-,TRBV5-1,CASSPGTHQETQYF,TGCGCCAGCAGCCCCGGGACACACCAAGAGACCCAGTACTTC
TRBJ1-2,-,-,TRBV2,CASFGGNSYGYTF,TGTGCCAGCTTTGGCGGTAACTCCTATGGCTACACCTTC
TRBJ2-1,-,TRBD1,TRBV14,CASSQWAGTGGNEQFF,TGTGCCAGCAGCCAATGGGCCGGGACAGGGGGCAATGAGCAGTTCTTC
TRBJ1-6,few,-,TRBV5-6,CASSLAGNGSPLHF,TGTGCCAGCAGCTTGGCAGGGAATGGTTCACCCCTCCACTTT
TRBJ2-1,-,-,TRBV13,CASSLMGHSVYNEQFF,TGTGCCAGCAGCTTAATGGGACACAGCGTTTACAATGAGCAGTTCTTC
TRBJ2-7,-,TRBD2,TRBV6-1,CASSQAGGRYEQYF,TGTGCCAGCAGTCAAGCGGGGGGGCGTTACGAGCAGTACTTC
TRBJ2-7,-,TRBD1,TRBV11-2,CASSTRTGEAYEQYF,TGTGCCAGCAGCACGAGGACAGGGGAGGCCTACGAGCAGTACTTC
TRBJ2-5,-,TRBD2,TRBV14,CASTTSGKWETQYF,TGTGCCAGCACAACTAGCGGGAAATGGGAGACCCAGTACTTC
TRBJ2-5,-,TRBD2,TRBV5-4,CASSSGTSGRAGETQYF,TGTGCCAGCAGCTCCGGGACTAGCGGGAGGGCCGGAGAGACCCAGTACTTC
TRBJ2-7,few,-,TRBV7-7,CASSLVRGITYEQYF,TGTGCCAGCAGCTTAGTAAGGGGTATCACCTACGAGCAGTACTTC
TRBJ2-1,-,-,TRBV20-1,CSASLVGVYNEQFF,TGCAGTGCTAGTTTGGTGGGAGTCTACAATGAGCAGTTCTTC
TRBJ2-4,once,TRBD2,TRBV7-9,CASSLLAGGKNIQYF,TGTGCCAGCAGCCTACTAGCGGGGGGTAAAAACATTCAGTACTTC
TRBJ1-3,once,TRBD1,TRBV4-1,CASSPPLGQEFALSGNTIYF,TGCGCCAGCAGCCCACCTCTAGGACAGGAGTTCGCCCTCTCTGGAAACACCATATATTTT
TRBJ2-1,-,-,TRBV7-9,CASSGKSVNEQFF,TGTGCCAGCAGCGGCAAATCCGTCAATGAGCAGTTCTTC
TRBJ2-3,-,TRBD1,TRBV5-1,CASSLDDRGPDTQYF,TGCGCCAGCAGCTTGGATGACAGGGGGCCAGATACGCAGTATTTT
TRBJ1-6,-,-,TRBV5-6,CASSHDRFSYNSPLHF,TGTGCCAGCAGCCATGACAGGTTCTCCTATAATTCACCCCTCCACTTT
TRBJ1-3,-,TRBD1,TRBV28,CASSPTGARGGNTIYF,TGTGCCAGCAGTCCGACAGGGGCTCGGGGGGGAAACACCATATATTTT
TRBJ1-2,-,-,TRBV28,CASSHRALRGYGYTF,TGTGCCAGCAGTCACAGGGCTCTCCGGGGCTATGGCTACACCTTC
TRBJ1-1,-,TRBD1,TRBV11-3,CASSLIQGAKAFF,TGTGCCAGCAGCTTAATTCAGGGGGCAAAAGCTTTCTTT
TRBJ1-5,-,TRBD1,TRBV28,CASSPPGQTLNQPQHF,TGTGCCAGCAGTCCCCCGGGACAGACGTTGAATCAGCCCCAGCATTTT
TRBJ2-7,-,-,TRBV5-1,CASSLSSSYEQYF,TGCGCCAGCAGCTTGTCCAGCTCCTACGAGCAGTACTTC
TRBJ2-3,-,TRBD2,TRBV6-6,CASSWASGETDTQYF,TGTGCCAGCAGTTGGGCTAGCGGGGAAACAGATACGCAGTATTTT
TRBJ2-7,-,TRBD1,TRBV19,CASSIDRGEQYF,TGTGCCAGTAGTATCGACAGGGGCGAGCAGTACTTC
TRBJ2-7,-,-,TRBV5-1,CASSPPEVRSAYEQYF,TGCGCCAGCAGCCCCCCCGAAGTGAGGAGTGCCTACGAGCAGTACTTC
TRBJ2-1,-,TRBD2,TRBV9,CASSGSGGLYNEQFF,TGTGCCAGCAGCGGAAGCGGGGGCTTGTACAATGAGCAGTTCTTC
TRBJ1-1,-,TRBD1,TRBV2,CASSEARTGEAFF,TGTGCCAGCAGTGAAGCGAGGACAGGGGAAGCTTTCTTT
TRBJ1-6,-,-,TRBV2,CASKEQGNSPLHF,TGTGCCAGCAAAGAGCAGGGGAATTCACCCCTCCACTTT
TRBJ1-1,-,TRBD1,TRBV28,CASRLGQGHTEAFF,TGTGCCAGCAGATTGGGACAGGGCCACACTGAAGCTTTCTTT
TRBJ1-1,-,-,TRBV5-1,CASRSQDGHTEAFF,TGCGCCAGCAGATCACAGGATGGACACACTGAAGCTTTCTTT
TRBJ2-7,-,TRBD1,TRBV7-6,CASSFEGAGEQYF,TGTGCCAGCAGCTTCGAGGGGGCCGGCGAGCAGTACTTC
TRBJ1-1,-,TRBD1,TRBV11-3,CASSGQGTEAFF,TGTGCCAGCAGCGGACAGGGAACTGAAGCTTTCTTT
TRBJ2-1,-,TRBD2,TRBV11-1,CASSRYGRGGHNEQFF,TGTGCCAGCAGCCGTTACGGTCGGGGGGGACACAATGAGCAGTTCTTC
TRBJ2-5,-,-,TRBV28,CASSPLAFQETQYF,TGTGCCAGCAGTCCCCTAGCGTTCCAAGAGACCCAGTACTTC
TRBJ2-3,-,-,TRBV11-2,CASSLFGSGLSTDTQYF,TGTGCCAGCAGCTTATTCGGTTCGGGACTGAGCACAGATACGCAGTATTTT
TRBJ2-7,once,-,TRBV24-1,CATSDLHPGHHYEQYF,TGTGCCACCAGTGATTTGCACCCCGGTCACCACTACGAGCAGTACTTC
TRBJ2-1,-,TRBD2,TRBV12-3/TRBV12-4,CASRLAGINGQFF,TGTGCCAGCAGACTAGCGGGCATCAATGGGCAGTTCTTC
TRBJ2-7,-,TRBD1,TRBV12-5,CASGLGKPSLGTGLKPNYEQYF,TGTGCTAGTGGTTTAGGAAAACCCTCCCTGGGGACAGGGCTAAAACCGAACTACGAGCAGTACTTC
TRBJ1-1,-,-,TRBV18,CASSPNIQNTEAFF,TGTGCCAGCTCACCGAACATTCAAAACACTGAAGCTTTCTTT
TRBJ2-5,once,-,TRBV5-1,CASSVQGQETQYF,TGCGCCAGCAGCGTCCAGGGTCAGGAGACCCAGTACTTC
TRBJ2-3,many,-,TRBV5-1,CASSSTGSTDTQYF,TGCGCCAGCAGTTCAACAGGTAGCACAGATACGCAGTATTTT